Below are 20 T cell receptor beta chains sequenced from a single sample in a study of blood T cell repertoires in COVID-19 (dated by TCRdb to about 2020). The library was prepared using the immunoSEQ multiplex PCR assay. This is the immuneACCESS table as TCRdb keeps it, with only in-frame sequences that have V and J called. A part of the clones is gone; compared with another copy, unresolved V genes explain less than half, and the rest is unexplained. This sample has 45,000 to 55,000 clones in its table, and around 80% of those were observed once. The leading ten clones occupy about 2.4% of the sample. The specimen was peripheral blood. Source of these receptors: a man aged 50 to 59 with acute or convalescent COVID-19.

The rearrangement uses TRBV5-4 and TRBJ1-1, with a weak D call TRBD1 (5 bases). From germline, CDR1 is SGHNT and CDR2 YYREEE (reference sequence). The CDR3 runs to 13 residues. V gave up 3 bases and J gave up 4 bases, with 10 bases separating them. CDR3 in amino acids: CASSSRVGTEAFF. The CDR3, as DNA: TGTGCCAGCAGCTCCAGGGTTGGCACTGAAGCTTTCTTT.

The chain employs TRBV28 and TRBJ1-1; no reliable D call. V gave up 6 bases and J gave up 6 bases, with 14 bases separating them. The CDR3 sequence is 13 residues long. The germline V gene has CDR1 MDHEN and CDR2 SYDVKM. In nucleotides, the CDR3 is TGTGCCAGCAGCTGGAACCCCGGGGCTGAAGCTTTCTTT. Residues: CASSWNPGAEAFF.

This sequence joins TRBV20-1 and TRBJ2-5; 13 nucleotides match TRBD2. The J segment lost 1 base and the V segment lost 3 bases, leaving 11 bases of the junction unmatched. The germline V gene has CDR1 DFQATT and CDR2 SNEGSKA (reference sequence). The CDR3 sequence is 18 residues long. The DNA of the CDR3 is TGCAGTGCTAGTGTGGGACTAGCGGGGTTTTCCTTCCAAGAGACCCAGTACTTC. Translated, it gives CSASVGLAGFSFQETQYF.

This clone was seen only once. The rearrangement links TRBV11-2 to TRBJ1-6, with D possibly matching TRBD1 (6 bases). Germline assignment: CDR1 SGHAT and CDR2 FQNNGV. V lost 0 bases and J 7 bases, leaving 10 bases between the germline ends. CDR3 size: 15 residues. This CDR3 reads CASSLESGANSPLHF. DNA of the CDR3: TGTGCCAGCAGCTTAGAGTCAGGGGCGAATTCACCCCTCCACTTT.

The chain recombines TRBV10-3 with TRBJ2-7; the match to TRBD2 covers 9 bases. V gave up 0 bases and J gave up 0 bases; unmatched junction bases: 6. The CDR3 length is 17 residues. Germline V gene sequence: CDR1 ENHRY, CDR2 SYGVKD. The chain's CDR3 is CAISESASGTNSYEQYF. The CDR3 nucleotides are TGTGCCATCAGTGAGTCGGCTAGCGGGACGAACTCCTACGAGCAGTACTTC.

V usage is TRBV6-5 and J usage is TRBJ1-3; D is unclear. The V and J ends lost 4 bases and 6 bases respectively, with 10 bases between them. Germline CDR1 and CDR2: MNHEY and SVGAGI. This CDR3 contains 13 residues. The CDR3 reads CASSWTNENTIYF. The DNA of the CDR3 is TGTGCCAGCAGTTGGACTAACGAAAACACCATATATTTT.

CDR3 loop: CASRTTYEQYF. For the CDR3, the DNA is TGTGCCAGCAGGACAACCTACGAGCAGTACTTC. The chain has TRBV6-4 and TRBJ2-7, with D unresolved. Germline assignment: CDR1 MRHNA and CDR2 SNTAGT. The CDR3 consists of 11 residues. V was trimmed by 6 bases and J by 2 bases, leaving 5 bases between them.

The gene calls are TRBV7-9 and TRBJ2-1, with 10 bases matching TRBD2. V dropped 5 bases and J dropped 9; count of bases not matched to a gene: 10. The length of the CDR3 is 15 residues. The germline gives CDR1 SEHNR, CDR2 FQNEAQ (reference sequence). CDR3 sequence reads: CASSPRLAGVIEQFF. CDR3 DNA sequence: TGTGCCAGCAGCCCTCGTCTAGCGGGAGTGATTGAGCAGTTCTTC.

The V gene is TRBV7-6, the J gene TRBJ2-3, with 7 bases fitting TRBD1. V trimming: 5 bases; J trimming: 4 bases; junction bases outside the gene matches: 9. The CDR3 length is 15 residues. Germline CDR1 reads SGHVS; CDR2 reads FNYEAQ. CDR3 coding DNA: TGTGCCAGCAGCATAGGTAGGGGGCTGGCAGATACGCAGTATTTT. It translates to CASSIGRGLADTQYF.

V is TRBV9 and J is TRBJ2-1, with unresolved D. CDR3 length equals 16 residues. V was pared by 0 bases and J by 1 base, with 11 bases between. CDR1 and CDR2 from the germline V gene are SGDLS and YYNGEE. In DNA, the CDR3 is TGTGCCAGCAGCGTAGGGGCGAGCCGTTCCTACAATGAGCAGTTCTTC. Translated: CASSVGASRSYNEQFF.

This clone was counted only a few times. The V gene is TRBV27, the J gene TRBJ1-6; D gene ambiguous. Per the germline V gene, CDR1 is MNHEY and CDR2 is SMNVEV (reference sequence). CDR3 size: 13 residues. The ends were cut back, 7 bases at V and 7 bases at J, with 11 bases in the middle. CDR3 protein: CASTEDRNSPLHF. The CDR3 nucleotides read TGTGCCAGCACCGAGGATAGGAATTCACCCCTCCACTTT.

The V gene is TRBV4-2, the J gene TRBJ2-3, with no clear D. V lost 2 bases, J lost 4 bases, and 7 bases lay in between. Per germline, CDR1 LGHNA and CDR2 YNFKEQ. The CDR3 is 13 residues long. CDR3 amino acids: CASSQLGSDTQYF. In nucleotides, the CDR3 is TGTGCCAGCAGCCAACTCGGGTCAGATACGCAGTATTTT.

The chain carries TRBV7-9 and TRBJ1-3; 7 positions agree with TRBD1. Germline loops: CDR1 SEHNR, CDR2 FQNEAQ (reference sequence). The CDR3 is 15 amino acids. V was clipped by 7 bases and J by 2 bases; unmatched bases: 8. The CDR3 coding sequence is TGTGCCAGCACCCCGTCCAGGGGGGCTGGAAACACCATATATTTT. Its protein is CASTPSRGAGNTIYF.

The V gene is TRBV7-3, the J gene TRBJ2-5; the D is unclear. V was trimmed by 5 bases and J by 0 bases, leaving 10 bases between them. Germline-derived CDR1 and CDR2 are SGHTA and FQGTGA. The CDR3 is 14 amino acids. CDR3 nucleotide sequence: TGTGCCAGCAGCCAGACCAGGAACCAAGAGACCCAGTACTTC. Protein: CASSQTRNQETQYF. Complete variable domain (other parts from reference TRBV7-3 and TRBJ2-5): GAGVSQTPSNKVTEKGKYVELRCDPISGHTALYWYRQSLGQGPEFLIYFQGTGAADDSGLPNDRFFAVRPEGSVSTLKIQRTERGDSAVYLCASSQTRNQETQYFGPGTRLLVL.

This chain connects TRBV18 to TRBJ2-7, with a possible D match to TRBD1 (5 bases). The CDR3 length is 15 residues. Germline V lookup: CDR1 KGHSH, CDR2 LQKENI. Trimming left V 5 bases short and J 7 bases short, with 21 bases between. The CDR3 loop reads CASSGLNGRGREQYF. CDR3 coding DNA: TGTGCCAGCTCAGGGCTAAACGGAAGGGGTCGGGAGCAGTACTTC.

This chain connects TRBV9 to TRBJ2-5; 7 bases align to TRBD2. The V segment lost 3 bases and the J segment 5 bases; nucleotides outside the gene matches: 7. Germline loops: CDR1 SGDLS, CDR2 YYNGEE. The CDR3 runs 14 residues. CDR3 region: CASSEQGLGETQYF. The CDR3 DNA is TGTGCCAGCAGCGAGCAAGGACTAGGGGAGACCCAGTACTTC.

This sequence joins TRBV19 and TRBJ2-6; tentatively, D is TRBD2 (5 bases). Between the trimmed V and J ends, which lost 5 bases and 2 bases, there was a span of 7 bases. Germline CDR1 is LNHDA and CDR2 is SQIVND (reference sequence). This CDR3 has 14 residues. In nucleotides, the CDR3 is TGTGCCAGTAGTTCCGGGACTGGGGCCAACGTCCTGACTTTC. Its translation is CASSSGTGANVLTF.

The rearrangement joins TRBV7-3 to TRBJ2-7, with D perhaps TRBD2 (5 bases). Germline V lookup: CDR1 SGHTA, CDR2 FQGTGA. Trimming shortened V by 5 bases and J by 6 bases, and 14 bases separated the two germline ends. The CDR3 extends over 13 amino acids. CDR3 loop: CASSPGVAGEQYF. The CDR3, as DNA: TGTGCCAGCAGCCCCGGGGTGGCGGGCGAGCAGTACTTC.

This CDR3 is CASRTQGGVYNEQFF. The CDR3 nucleotides read TGTGCCAGCAGGACTCAGGGAGGAGTTTACAATGAGCAGTTCTTC. The J gene is TRBJ2-1, the V gene TRBV28; possible D gene TRBD2, 6 bases. The CDR3 totals 15 residues. Trimming pared 6 bases from V and 4 bases from J, leaving 16 bases between. CDR1 and CDR2 (germline): MDHEN, SYDVKM.

This chain links TRBV5-4 with TRBJ1-2, with TRBD1 matching over 11 bases. The CDR3 loop spans 15 amino acids. Germline-derived CDR1 and CDR2 are SGHNT and YYREEE (reference sequence). V dropped 4 bases and J dropped 6; count of bases not matched to a gene: 8. The CDR3 is CASSPIGTGGNGYTF. CDR3 nucleotides: TGTGCCAGCAGCCCGATTGGGACAGGGGGAAATGGCTACACCTTC.